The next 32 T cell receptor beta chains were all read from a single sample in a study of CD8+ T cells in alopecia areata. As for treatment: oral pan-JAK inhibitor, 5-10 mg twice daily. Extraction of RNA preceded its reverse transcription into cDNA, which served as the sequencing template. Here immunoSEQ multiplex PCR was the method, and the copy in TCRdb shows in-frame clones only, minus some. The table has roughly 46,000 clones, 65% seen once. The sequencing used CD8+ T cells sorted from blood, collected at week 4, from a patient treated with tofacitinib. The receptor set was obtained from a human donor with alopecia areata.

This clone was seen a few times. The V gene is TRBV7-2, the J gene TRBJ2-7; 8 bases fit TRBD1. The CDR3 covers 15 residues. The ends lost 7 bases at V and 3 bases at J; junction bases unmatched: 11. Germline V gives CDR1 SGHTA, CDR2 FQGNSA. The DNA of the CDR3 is TGTGCCAGCAACCTTGACAGGGGTTGTTTCTACGAGCAGTACTTC. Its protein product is CASNLDRGCFYEQYF.

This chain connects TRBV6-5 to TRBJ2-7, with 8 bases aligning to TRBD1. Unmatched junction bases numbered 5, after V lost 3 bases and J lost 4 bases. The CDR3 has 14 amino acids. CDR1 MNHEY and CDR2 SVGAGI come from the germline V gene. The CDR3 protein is CASSYRDRNYEQYF. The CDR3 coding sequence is TGTGCCAGCAGTTATAGGGACAGGAATTACGAGCAGTACTTC.

The CDR3 region is CSVESGTGNYEQYF. The CDR3, as DNA: TGCAGCGTTGAATCCGGGACAGGGAACTACGAGCAGTACTTC. The chain joins TRBV29-1 to TRBJ2-7; 9 bases align to TRBD1. With 2 bases clipped from V and 3 bases from J, the junction kept 5 bases outside the gene matches. Germline CDR1 is SQVTM and CDR2 is ANQGSEA. CDR3 size: 14 residues.

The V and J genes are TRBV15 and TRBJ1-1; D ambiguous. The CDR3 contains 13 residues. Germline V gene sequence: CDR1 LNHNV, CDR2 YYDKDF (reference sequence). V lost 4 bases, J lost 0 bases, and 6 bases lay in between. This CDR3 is CATSTTVNTEAFF. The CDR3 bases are TGTGCCACCAGCACTACAGTGAACACTGAAGCTTTCTTT.

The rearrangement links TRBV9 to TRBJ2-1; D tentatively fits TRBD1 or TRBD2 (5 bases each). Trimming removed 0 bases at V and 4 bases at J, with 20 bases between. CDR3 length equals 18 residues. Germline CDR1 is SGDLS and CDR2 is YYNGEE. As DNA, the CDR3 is TGTGCCAGCAGCGTAGACGGTCACGGGACCCGAAAATACAATGAGCAGTTCTTC. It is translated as CASSVDGHGTRKYNEQFF. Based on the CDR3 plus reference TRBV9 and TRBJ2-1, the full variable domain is DSGVTQTPKHLITATGQRVTLRCSPRSGDLSVYWYQQSLDQGLQFLIQYYNGEERAKGNILERFSAQQFPDLHSELNLSSLELGDSALYFCASSVDGHGTRKYNEQFFGPGTRLTVL.

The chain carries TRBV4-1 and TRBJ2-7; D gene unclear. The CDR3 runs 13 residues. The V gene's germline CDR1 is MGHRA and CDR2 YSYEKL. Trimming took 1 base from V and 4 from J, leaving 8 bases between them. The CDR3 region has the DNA TGCGCCAGCAGCCAAGTTGGTGGGTACGAGCAGTACTTC. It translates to CASSQVGGYEQYF.

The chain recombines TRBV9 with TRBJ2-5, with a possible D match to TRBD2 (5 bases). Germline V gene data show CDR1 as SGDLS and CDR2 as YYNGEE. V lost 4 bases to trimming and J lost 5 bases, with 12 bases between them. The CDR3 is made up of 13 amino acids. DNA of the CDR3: TGTGCCAGCAGCCCACCTAGCAGCGAGACCCAGTACTTC. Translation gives CASSPPSSETQYF.

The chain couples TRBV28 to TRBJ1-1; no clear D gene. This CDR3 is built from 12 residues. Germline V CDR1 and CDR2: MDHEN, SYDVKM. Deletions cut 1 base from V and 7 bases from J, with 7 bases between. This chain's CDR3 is CASSLSDGEAFF. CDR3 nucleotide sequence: TGTGCCAGCAGTTTATCCGACGGTGAAGCTTTCTTT.

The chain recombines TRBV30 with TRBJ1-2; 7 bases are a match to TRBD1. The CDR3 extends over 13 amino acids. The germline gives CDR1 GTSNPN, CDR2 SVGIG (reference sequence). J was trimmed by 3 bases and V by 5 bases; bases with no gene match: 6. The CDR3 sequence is CAWARGLDYGYTF. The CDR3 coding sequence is TGTGCCTGGGCTAGGGGGCTCGACTATGGCTACACCTTC.

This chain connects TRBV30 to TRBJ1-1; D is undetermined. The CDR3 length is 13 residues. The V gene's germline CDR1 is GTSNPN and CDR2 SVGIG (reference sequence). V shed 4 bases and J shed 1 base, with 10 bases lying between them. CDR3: CAWTVASNTEAFF. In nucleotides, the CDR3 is TGTGCCTGGACGGTGGCATCGAACACTGAAGCTTTCTTT.

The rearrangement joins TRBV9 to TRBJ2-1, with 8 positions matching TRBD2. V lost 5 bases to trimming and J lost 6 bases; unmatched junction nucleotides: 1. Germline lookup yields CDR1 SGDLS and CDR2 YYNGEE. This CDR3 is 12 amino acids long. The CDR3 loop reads CASRGTSNEQFF. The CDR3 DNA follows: TGTGCCAGCAGGGGGACTAGCAATGAGCAGTTCTTC.

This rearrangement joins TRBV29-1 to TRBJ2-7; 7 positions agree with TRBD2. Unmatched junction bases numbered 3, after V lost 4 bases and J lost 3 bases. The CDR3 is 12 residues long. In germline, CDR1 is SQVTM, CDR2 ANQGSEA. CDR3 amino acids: CSVVSGNYEQYF. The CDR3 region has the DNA TGCAGCGTTGTCAGCGGGAACTACGAGCAGTACTTC.

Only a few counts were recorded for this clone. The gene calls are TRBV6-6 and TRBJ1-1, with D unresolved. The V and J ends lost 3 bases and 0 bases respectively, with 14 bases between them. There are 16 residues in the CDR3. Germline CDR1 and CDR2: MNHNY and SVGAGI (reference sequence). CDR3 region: CASSYSEELMNTEAFF. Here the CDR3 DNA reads TGTGCCAGCAGTTATTCAGAAGAACTGATGAACACTGAAGCTTTCTTT.

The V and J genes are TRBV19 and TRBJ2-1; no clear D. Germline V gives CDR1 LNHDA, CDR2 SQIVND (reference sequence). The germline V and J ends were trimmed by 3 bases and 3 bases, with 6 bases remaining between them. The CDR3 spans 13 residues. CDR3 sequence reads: CASSINIYNEQFF. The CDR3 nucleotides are TGTGCCAGTAGTATTAACATCTACAATGAGCAGTTCTTC.

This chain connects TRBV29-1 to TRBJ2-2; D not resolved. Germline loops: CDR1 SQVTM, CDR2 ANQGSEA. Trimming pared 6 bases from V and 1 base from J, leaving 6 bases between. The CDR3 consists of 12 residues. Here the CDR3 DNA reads TGCAGCGTCCTATTGAACACCGGGGAGCTGTTTTTT. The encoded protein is CSVLLNTGELFF.

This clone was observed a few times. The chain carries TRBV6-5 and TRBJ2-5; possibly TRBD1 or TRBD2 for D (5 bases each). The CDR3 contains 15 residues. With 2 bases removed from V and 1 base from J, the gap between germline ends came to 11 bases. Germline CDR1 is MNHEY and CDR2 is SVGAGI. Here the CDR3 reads CASSYGGGIQETQYF. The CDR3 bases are TGTGCCAGCAGTTACGGTGGGGGAATCCAAGAGACCCAGTACTTC.

The CDR3, as DNA: TGCGCCAGCAGTGAGACTACTGAAGGGACCCAGTACTTC. This encodes CASSETTEGTQYF. This chain connects TRBV10-1 to TRBJ2-5; D gene ambiguous. Germline assignment: CDR1 WNHNN and CDR2 SYGVQD (reference sequence). This CDR3 spans 13 amino acids. Trimming took off 2 bases at V and 7 bases at J, with 11 bases between the two ends.

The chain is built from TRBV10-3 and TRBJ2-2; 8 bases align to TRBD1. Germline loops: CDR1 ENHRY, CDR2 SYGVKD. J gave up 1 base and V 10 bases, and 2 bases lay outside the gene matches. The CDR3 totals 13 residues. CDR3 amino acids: CATGQVNTGELFF. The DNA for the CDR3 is TGTGCCACGGGACAGGTGAACACCGGGGAGCTGTTTTTT.

The CDR3 protein is CSARTGRNYGYTF. CDR3 in DNA: TGCAGCGCCCGGACAGGGAGGAACTATGGCTACACCTTC. V usage is TRBV29-1 and J usage is TRBJ1-2; 8 bases are shared with TRBD1. The trim removed 7 bases at V and 2 bases at J, leaving 6 bases unmatched. Germline CDR1 is SQVTM and CDR2 is ANQGSEA. The CDR3 totals 13 residues.

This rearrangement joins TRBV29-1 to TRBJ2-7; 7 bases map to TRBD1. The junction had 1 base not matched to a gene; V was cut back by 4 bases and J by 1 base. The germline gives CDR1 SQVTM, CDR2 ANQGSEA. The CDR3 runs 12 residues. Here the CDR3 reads CSVVGQSYEQYF. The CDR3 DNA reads TGCAGCGTTGTGGGACAGTCCTACGAGCAGTACTTC.

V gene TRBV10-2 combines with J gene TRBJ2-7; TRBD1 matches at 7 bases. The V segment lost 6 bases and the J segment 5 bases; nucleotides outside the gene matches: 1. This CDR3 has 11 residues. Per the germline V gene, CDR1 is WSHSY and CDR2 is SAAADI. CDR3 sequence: CASRTGNEQYF. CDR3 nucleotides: TGCGCCAGCAGGACAGGGAACGAGCAGTACTTC.

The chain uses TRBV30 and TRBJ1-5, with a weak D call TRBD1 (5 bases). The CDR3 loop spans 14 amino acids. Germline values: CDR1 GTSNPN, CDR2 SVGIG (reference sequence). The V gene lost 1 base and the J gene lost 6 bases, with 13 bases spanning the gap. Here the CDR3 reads CAWSDSRVGQPQHF. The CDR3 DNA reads TGTGCCTGGAGTGATTCCAGGGTGGGTCAGCCCCAGCATTTT.

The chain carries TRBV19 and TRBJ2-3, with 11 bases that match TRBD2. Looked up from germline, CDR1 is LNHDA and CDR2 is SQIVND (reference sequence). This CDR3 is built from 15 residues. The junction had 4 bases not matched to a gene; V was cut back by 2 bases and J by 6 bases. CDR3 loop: CASSIRTSGPDTQYF. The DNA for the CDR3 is TGTGCCAGTAGTATACGGACTAGCGGGCCCGATACGCAGTATTTT.

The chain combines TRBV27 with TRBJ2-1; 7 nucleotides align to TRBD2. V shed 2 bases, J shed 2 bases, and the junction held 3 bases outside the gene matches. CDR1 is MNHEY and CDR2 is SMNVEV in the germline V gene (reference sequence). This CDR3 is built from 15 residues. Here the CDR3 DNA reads TGTGCCAGCAGTTTAGGGGGGGGACCCTACAATGAGCAGTTCTTC. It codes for CASSLGGGPYNEQFF.

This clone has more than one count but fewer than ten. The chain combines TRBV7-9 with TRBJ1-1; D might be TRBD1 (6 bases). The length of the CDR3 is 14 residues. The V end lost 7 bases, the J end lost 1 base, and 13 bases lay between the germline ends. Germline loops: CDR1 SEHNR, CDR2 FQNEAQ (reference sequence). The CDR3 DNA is TGTGCCAGCAAAACAGGGAAGAGGAACACTGAAGCTTTCTTT. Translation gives CASKTGKRNTEAFF. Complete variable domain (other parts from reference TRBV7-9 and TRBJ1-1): DTGVSQNPRHKITKRGQNVTFRCDPISEHNRLYWYRQTLGQGPEFLTYFQNEAQLEKSRLLSDRFSAERPKGSFSTLEIQRTEQGDSAMYLCASKTGKRNTEAFFGQGTRLTVV.

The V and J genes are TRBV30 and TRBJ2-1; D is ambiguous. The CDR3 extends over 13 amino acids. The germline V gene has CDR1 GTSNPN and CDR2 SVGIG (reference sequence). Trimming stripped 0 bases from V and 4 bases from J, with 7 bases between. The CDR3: CAWSVLFYNEQFF. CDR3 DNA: TGTGCCTGGAGTGTACTTTTTTACAATGAGCAGTTCTTC.

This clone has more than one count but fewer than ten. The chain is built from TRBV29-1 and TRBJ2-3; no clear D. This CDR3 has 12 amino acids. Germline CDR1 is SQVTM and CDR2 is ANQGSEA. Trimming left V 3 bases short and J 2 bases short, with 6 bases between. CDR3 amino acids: CSVESTTDTQYF. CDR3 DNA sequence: TGCAGCGTTGAGAGTACCACAGATACGCAGTATTTT.

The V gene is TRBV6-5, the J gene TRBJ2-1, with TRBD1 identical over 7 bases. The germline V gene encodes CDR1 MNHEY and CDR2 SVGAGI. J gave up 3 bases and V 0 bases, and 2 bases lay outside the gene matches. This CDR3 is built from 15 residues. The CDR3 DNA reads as TGTGCCAGCAGTTACTCTCAGGGGGACTACAATGAGCAGTTCTTC. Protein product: CASSYSQGDYNEQFF.

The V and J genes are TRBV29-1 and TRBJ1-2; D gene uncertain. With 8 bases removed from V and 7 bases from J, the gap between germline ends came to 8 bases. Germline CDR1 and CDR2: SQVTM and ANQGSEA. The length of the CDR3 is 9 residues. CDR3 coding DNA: TGCAGCTCCCAGGTTGGCTACACCTTC. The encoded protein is CSSQVGYTF.

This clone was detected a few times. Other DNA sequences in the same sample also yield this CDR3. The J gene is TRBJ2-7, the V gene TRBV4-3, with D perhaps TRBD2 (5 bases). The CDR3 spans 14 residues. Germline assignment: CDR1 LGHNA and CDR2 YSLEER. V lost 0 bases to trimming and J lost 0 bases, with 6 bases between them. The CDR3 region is CASSQDRGSYEQYF. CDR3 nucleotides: TGCGCCAGCAGCCAAGACCGGGGCTCCTACGAGCAGTACTTC.

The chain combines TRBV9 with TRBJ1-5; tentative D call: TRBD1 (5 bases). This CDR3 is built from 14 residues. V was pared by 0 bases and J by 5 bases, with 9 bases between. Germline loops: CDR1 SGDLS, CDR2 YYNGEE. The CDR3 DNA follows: TGTGCCAGCAGCGTAGGAGACAGCCATCAGCCCCAGCATTTT. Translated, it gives CASSVGDSHQPQHF.

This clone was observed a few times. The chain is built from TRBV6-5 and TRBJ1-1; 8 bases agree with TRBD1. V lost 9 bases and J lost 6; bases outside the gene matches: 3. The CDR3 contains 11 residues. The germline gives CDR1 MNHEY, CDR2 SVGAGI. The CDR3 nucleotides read TGTGCCAGTGACAGGGGACCTGAAGCTTTCTTT. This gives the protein CASDRGPEAFF.